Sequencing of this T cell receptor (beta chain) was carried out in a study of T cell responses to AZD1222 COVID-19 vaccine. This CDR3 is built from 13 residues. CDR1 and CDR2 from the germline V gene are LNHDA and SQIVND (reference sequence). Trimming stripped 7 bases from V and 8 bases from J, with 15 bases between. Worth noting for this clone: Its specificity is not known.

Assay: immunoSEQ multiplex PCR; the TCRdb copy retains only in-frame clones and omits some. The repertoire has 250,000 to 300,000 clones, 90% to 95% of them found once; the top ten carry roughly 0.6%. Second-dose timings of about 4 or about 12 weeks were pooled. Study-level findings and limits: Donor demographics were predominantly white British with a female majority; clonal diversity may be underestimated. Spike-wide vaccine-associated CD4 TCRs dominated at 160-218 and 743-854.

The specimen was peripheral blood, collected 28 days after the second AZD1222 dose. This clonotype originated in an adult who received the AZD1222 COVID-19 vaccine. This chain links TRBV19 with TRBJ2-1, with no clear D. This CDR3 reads CASKDGGRDEQFF. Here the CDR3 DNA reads TGTGCCAGTAAAGACGGCGGTCGGGATGAGCAGTTCTTC. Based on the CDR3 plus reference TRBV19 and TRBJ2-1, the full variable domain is DGGITQSPKYLFRKEGQNVTLSCEQNLNHDAMYWYRQDPGQGLRLIYYSQIVNDFQKGDIAEGYSVSREKKESFPLTVTSAQKNPTAFYLCASKDGGRDEQFFGPGTRLTVL.